The entry below gives a single T cell receptor (beta chain) sequence along with its context. Its antigen is not identified. The data stem from a study of cytomegalovirus exposure and HLA in healthy donors. About the study: The Caucasian-associated ancestry cluster contained about 80% of the 300 to 400 genotyped donors. General study results and limits: Later on, a genetic analysis was performed. It linked a missense variant in DCLRE1C with V- and J-gene trimming of TCR beta.

The trim removed 9 bases at V and 3 bases at J, leaving 13 bases unmatched. Germline V lookup: CDR1 LNHDA, CDR2 SQIVND (reference sequence). CDR3 length: 15 residues. The PCR made use of 60 Vbeta and 13 Jbeta primers. Sequenced by immunoSEQ multiplex PCR; TCRdb stores in-frame clones only, minus some. The repertoire consists of 150,000 to 200,000 clones, with around 75% occurring once and the leading ten covering around 1.6%. The sample was PBMCs. This chain connects TRBV19 to TRBJ1-2; 7 nucleotides agree with TRBD1. The TCR was taken from a woman aged 45-65 years in good health and CMV-seronegative. The CDR3 coding sequence is TGTGCCAGCTCTGCCCGGGACAGCCCCTACTATGGCTACACCTTC. The encoded protein is CASSARDSPYYGYTF.